Each of the 17 T cell receptor beta chains below was sequenced from the same sample in a study of naive CD8 T cells in extremely preterm neonates. Some clones are missing from TCRdb's copy, which holds only in-frame ones; the method was immunoSEQ multiplex PCR. The sample has more than 7,000 clones; 98% are singletons. Sequences were obtained from naive CD8+ T cells from blood. The receptors shown here come from a human donor in good health.

The chain uses TRBV9 and TRBJ1-4; tentative D call: TRBD1 (5 bases). Germline CDR1 SGDLS, CDR2 YYNGEE. The CDR3 sequence is 18 residues long. Trimming removed 0 bases from V and 1 base from J, with 16 bases in between. The chain's CDR3 is CASSVGWGSGGTNEKLFF. Written as DNA, the CDR3 is TGTGCCAGCAGCGTAGGTTGGGGATCCGGGGGAACTAATGAAAAACTGTTTTTT. Drawing the rest from reference TRBV9 and TRBJ1-4, the complete variable domain is DSGVTQTPKHLITATGQRVTLRCSPRSGDLSVYWYQQSLDQGLQFLIQYYNGEERAKGNILERFSAQQFPDLHSELNLSSLELGDSALYFCASSVGWGSGGTNEKLFFGSGTQLSVL.

The J gene is TRBJ2-1, the V gene TRBV4-1, with a weak D call TRBD2 (5 bases). CDR1 and CDR2 (germline): MGHRA, YSYEKL. Trimming removed 1 base at V and 5 bases at J, with 18 bases between. The CDR3 extends over 17 amino acids. Here the CDR3 reads CASSQVLGLLDHNEQFF. The CDR3 nucleotides are TGCGCCAGCAGCCAAGTTCTAGGACTCCTCGACCACAATGAGCAGTTCTTC.

The chain links TRBV13 to TRBJ2-7; D not resolved. With 5 bases removed from V and 2 bases from J, the gap between germline ends came to 4 bases. The CDR3 length is 11 residues. The germline V gene encodes CDR1 PRHDT and CDR2 FYEKMQ (reference sequence). CDR3 in amino acids: CASSPAYEQYF. CDR3 nucleotides: TGTGCCAGCAGCCCCGCCTACGAGCAGTACTTC.

The rearrangement links TRBV27 to TRBJ1-2; the D gene is possibly TRBD1 (6 bases). There are 16 residues in the CDR3. Germline V gene lookup returns CDR1 MNHEY and CDR2 SMNVEV (reference sequence). V dropped 5 bases and J dropped 2 bases, with 18 bases sitting between them. The CDR3 DNA sequence: TGTGCCAGCAGTCCGTCACAGGGAGATACGAACTATGGCTACACCTTC. It codes for CASSPSQGDTNYGYTF.

The rearrangement links TRBV7-3 to TRBJ2-3; 14 bases are a match to TRBD2. The CDR3 has 15 amino acids. V shed 3 bases and J 5 bases; nucleotides not matched to a gene: 1. Germline V gene sequence: CDR1 SGHTA, CDR2 FQGTGA. The CDR3 spells CASSLGLAGEDTQYF. The CDR3 nucleotides read TGTGCCAGCAGCTTGGGACTAGCGGGAGAAGATACGCAGTATTTT.

In its sample, this clone was seen once. The chain links TRBV7-9 to TRBJ1-5, with 8 nucleotides matching TRBD1. The germline gives CDR1 SEHNR, CDR2 FQNEAQ (reference sequence). CDR3 size: 15 residues. The trim removed 6 bases at V and 5 bases at J, leaving 9 bases unmatched. The CDR3 DNA reads as TGTGCCAGCAGTCTAGGGAGGACAGGGCATCAGCCCCAGCATTTT. Encoded protein: CASSLGRTGHQPQHF.

This sequence joins TRBV30 and TRBJ2-7, with D unresolved. The V end lost 2 bases, the J end lost 6 bases, and 11 bases lay between the germline ends. Germline V gives CDR1 GTSNPN, CDR2 SVGIG (reference sequence). The CDR3 spans 12 residues. The chain's CDR3 is CAWSIDTAEQYF. The DNA of the CDR3 is TGTGCCTGGAGTATCGACACGGCCGAGCAGTACTTC. Variable domain in full (rest from reference TRBV30 and TRBJ2-7): SQTIHQWPATLVQPVGSPLSLECTVEGTSNPNLYWYRQAAGRGLQLLFYSVGIGQISSEVPQNLSASRPQDRQFILSSKKLLLSDSGFYLCAWSIDTAEQYFGPGTRLTVT.

A note on this clone: One end of the junction varies from germline; a read error may be responsible. The chain carries TRBV5-1 and TRBJ2-7; 7 bases are a match to TRBD1. The CDR3 has 13 residues. Germline loops: CDR1 SGHRS, CDR2 YFSETQ. The CDR3 loop reads CASTLTGIHEQYF. For the CDR3, the DNA is TGCGCCAGCACCTTGACAGGGATCCACGAGCAGTACTTC.

This rearrangement joins TRBV27 to TRBJ1-1; D gene uncertain. The V end lost 5 bases, the J end lost 0 bases, and 7 bases lay between the germline ends. Germline values: CDR1 MNHEY, CDR2 SMNVEV (reference sequence). The CDR3 length is 13 residues. DNA for the CDR3: TGTGCCAGCAGTCACATCCTGAACACTGAAGCTTTCTTT. Protein sequence: CASSHILNTEAFF.

The chain joins TRBV4-1 to TRBJ2-3; 10 bases align to TRBD1. This CDR3 comprises 19 residues. Trimming took 0 bases from V and 2 from J; bases not matched to a gene: 11. CDR1 is MGHRA and CDR2 is YSYEKL in the germline V gene. The CDR3 protein is CASSQETGGDSLLTDTQYF. Written as DNA, the CDR3 is TGCGCCAGCAGCCAAGAGACAGGGGGCGATTCCCTCCTCACAGATACGCAGTATTTT.

This chain connects TRBV10-1 to TRBJ2-2; D perhaps matches TRBD1 (5 bases). CDR1 and CDR2 (germline): WNHNN, SYGVQD (reference sequence). The CDR3 sequence is 15 residues long. V lost 6 bases to trimming and J lost 9 bases, with 20 bases between them. Here the CDR3 reads CASSLIRGSFRELFF. In DNA form, the CDR3 reads TGCGCCAGCAGCCTCATAAGGGGTTCTTTCCGGGAGCTGTTTTTT.

The chain carries TRBV9 and TRBJ2-1; 9 bases match TRBD2. The germline CDR1 and CDR2 sequences are SGDLS and YYNGEE. The CDR3 is 16 amino acids. Unmatched junction bases numbered 4, after V lost 3 bases and J lost 0 bases. CDR3 amino acids: CASSAVSGSSYNEQFF. CDR3 bases: TGTGCCAGCAGCGCCGTTAGCGGGAGCTCCTACAATGAGCAGTTCTTC. Full variable domain (outside the CDR3, taken from reference TRBV9 and TRBJ2-1): DSGVTQTPKHLITATGQRVTLRCSPRSGDLSVYWYQQSLDQGLQFLIQYYNGEERAKGNILERFSAQQFPDLHSELNLSSLELGDSALYFCASSAVSGSSYNEQFFGPGTRLTVL.

In the case of this clone: The junction departs from germline at one end; a sequencing error may be responsible. In DNA, the CDR3 is TGTGCTAGCAGCCCTAGCGGGTACAGCACAGATACGCAGTATTTT. This sequence encodes CASSPSGYSTDTQYF. The chain joins TRBV7-7 to TRBJ2-3; the match to TRBD2 covers 8 bases. In germline, CDR1 is SSHAT, CDR2 FNYEAQ (reference sequence). CDR3 length: 15 residues.

The chain recombines TRBV2 with TRBJ2-1; 10 positions agree with TRBD2. V was pared by 2 bases and J by 5 bases, with 3 bases of the junction left unmatched. The germline V gene encodes CDR1 SNHLY and CDR2 FYNNEI. This CDR3 has 15 residues. CDR3: CASSESSGRDNEQFF. The CDR3 DNA sequence: TGTGCCAGCAGTGAATCCAGCGGGAGGGACAATGAGCAGTTCTTC.

This sequence joins TRBV6-5 and TRBJ1-2, with 9 nucleotides matching TRBD1. The V and J ends lost 5 bases and 11 bases, in that order; junction bases with no gene match: 9. The CDR3 runs 13 residues. Germline CDR1 and CDR2: MNHEY and SVGAGI. The DNA of the CDR3 is TGTGCCAGCAGTCCTGGGACAGGGTTCCTTTACACCTTC. Protein product: CASSPGTGFLYTF.

V usage is TRBV19 and J usage is TRBJ1-1; 7 nucleotides align to TRBD1. CDR3 size: 16 residues. V lost 7 bases and J lost 5; bases outside the gene matches: 16. The germline V gene has CDR1 LNHDA and CDR2 SQIVND (reference sequence). The CDR3: CASTETGYSVGTEAFF. CDR3 DNA sequence: TGTGCCAGTACCGAGACAGGGTACTCTGTAGGAACTGAAGCTTTCTTT.

The chain recombines TRBV7-8 with TRBJ2-2; 10 nucleotides line up with TRBD1. V lost 2 bases and J lost 6; bases outside the gene matches: 9. The length of the CDR3 is 17 residues. Germline lookup yields CDR1 SGHVS and CDR2 FQNEAQ. DNA of the CDR3: TGTGCCAGCAGCTTAATCGGGACAGGGGTATCTTCCGGGGAGCTGTTTTTT. This translates into CASSLIGTGVSSGELFF. Variable domain in full (rest from reference TRBV7-8 and TRBJ2-2): GAGVSQSPRYKVAKRGQDVALRCDPISGHVSLFWYQQALGQGPEFLTYFQNEAQLDKSGLPSDRFFAERPEGSVSTLKIQRTQQEDSAVYLCASSLIGTGVSSGELFFGEGSRLTVL.